This note documents a single TCR beta chain sequence. The antigen is not known. A single base separates this from a much larger clone, so it may be a read error. No treatment of any kind had been given to any patient before thyroid surgery. This record comes from a study of metastatic and nonmetastatic thyroid tumors. Study summary: Across blood and tumor or nodule tissue, repertoires from malignant and benign thyroid patients were compared with one another. Findings and caveats of the study: Significantly higher TCR beta diversity was reportedly seen in malignant thyroid tumors than benign nodules, in blood and tumor.

In the source study's methods: Built for papillary thyroid cancer, a distant-metastasis classifier drew on CDR3 differences across clinicopathological groups. Through MiXCR, TCRdb re-clonotyped the PCR reads. V and J calls and clone size were set by TCRdb, not the authors. The table records approximately 15,000 clones, 24% of them present only once. Trimming cost V 7 bases and J 6 bases, with 15 bases left between them. The CDR3 consists of 13 residues. The germline V gene has CDR1 SQVTM and CDR2 ANQGSEA. Source material: tumor tissue. J is TRBJ1-4 and V is TRBV29-1, with a weak D call TRBD1 (6 bases). This sequence was found in a female donor with papillary thyroid cancer or a benign thyroid nodule (not recorded which). Some clones in this sample may be carry-over from other donors' samples. The CDR3 is CSARTVLDEKLFF. DNA of the CDR3: TGCAGCGCACGGACAGTGTTGGATGAAAAACTGTTTTTT.